This entry lists 7 T cell receptor beta chains sequenced from one sample in a study of response to subunit inactivated influenza vaccine. TCRdb re-derived calls from the RT-PCR reads in MiXCR, one entry per CDR3 protein. Of fewer than 250,000 distinct CDR3 sequences in the sample, over 13% are singletons; the top ten hold approximately 30%. Sequenced material: CD8+ T cells sorted from PBMCs, taken less than 6 days after vaccination. The receptors come from a man over 45 who received an inactivated influenza vaccine.

This clonotype was seen more than once but under ten times. The chain employs TRBV4-2 and TRBJ1-1; the D gene is possibly TRBD1 (5 bases). From germline, CDR1 is LGHNA and CDR2 YNFKEQ. CDR3 length equals 15 residues. V was shortened by 1 base and J by 1 base, with 10 bases between the two germline ends. For the CDR3, the DNA is TGTGCCAGCAGCCAAGTTCAGGGCGAGAACACTGAAGCTTTCTTT. Residues: CASSQVQGENTEAFF.

This chain joins TRBV28 and TRBJ2-7; 8 nucleotides match TRBD1. Per the germline V gene, CDR1 is MDHEN and CDR2 is SYDVKM. The V segment lost 6 bases and the J segment 3 bases; nucleotides outside the gene matches: 13. This CDR3 region has 16 residues. The CDR3 bases are TGTGCCAGCAGCCGGTTTTCGGGACAGGATCTCTACGAGCAGTACTTC. Translated: CASSRFSGQDLYEQYF.

This clonotype was detected only a few times. This sequence joins TRBV5-1 and TRBJ1-2; D is uncertain. V lost 0 bases and J 4 bases, leaving 7 bases between the germline ends. CDR1 and CDR2 from the germline V gene are SGHRS and YFSETQ. CDR3 length: 13 amino acids. In DNA, the CDR3 is TGCGCCAGCAGCTTGGTGGGTCCCTATGGCTACACCTTC. It specifies CASSLVGPYGYTF.

There are many counts of this clonotype. The V and J genes are TRBV4-1 and TRBJ2-3; D unresolved. V was shortened by 7 bases and J by 5 bases, with 10 bases between the two germline ends. The V gene's germline CDR1 is MGHRA and CDR2 YSYEKL. CDR3 size: 12 residues. The CDR3 bases are TGCGCCAGCAAAGGACCGAAAGATACGCAGTATTTT. Translating it yields CASKGPKDTQYF.

This clonotype was observed many times. The chain has TRBV7-2 and TRBJ2-7, with D hard to call. Germline V gives CDR1 SGHTA, CDR2 FQGNSA. The CDR3 is made up of 12 amino acids. V lost 2 bases and J lost 3, with 5 bases in between. The CDR3 DNA follows: TGTGCCAGCAGCTTAACGGTCTACGAGCAGTACTTC. It translates to CASSLTVYEQYF.

This chain links TRBV24-1 with TRBJ2-1; unclear D gene. The CDR3 contains 12 residues. V shed 1 base and J shed 12 bases, with 9 bases lying between them. Germline V lookup: CDR1 KGHDR, CDR2 SFDVKD. DNA of the CDR3: TGTGCCACCAGTGATTTTGGCGAGATGCAGTTCTTC. Its protein is CATSDFGEMQFF.

A few counts support this clonotype. This sequence joins TRBV28 and TRBJ2-1; 8 positions agree with TRBD2. CDR3 length: 14 amino acids. The germline V gene encodes CDR1 MDHEN and CDR2 SYDVKM. With V trimmed by 5 bases and J by 4 bases, 4 bases remained unmatched. DNA for the CDR3: TGTGCCAGCAGTGGGTTAGCGGGGTACAATGAGCAGTTCTTC. It specifies CASSGLAGYNEQFF.